A selection of T cell receptor beta chains follows, all from one sample in a study of blood T cells in healthy people across ages. In TCRdb, the 5' RACE reads were re-called with MiXCR into one record per CDR3 protein. The table shows under 850,000 distinct CDR3 sequences, with roughly 34% occurring only once. Sample: blood. The receptor set was obtained from a man between 18 and 35 years old in good health. Each CDR3 is given with its conserved first and last residue. D genes are given only for firm matches. Only part of the rows carry a size: once, few, many, or a class if the clone is expanded.

V	size	length	D	J	DNA	CDR3
TRBV5-5	many	16	TRBD1	TRBJ1-2	TGTGCCAGCAGCTCCCTAGACAGGGGGCTCAGCTATGGCTACACCTTC	CASSSLDRGLSYGYTF
TRBV12-3/TRBV12-4	many	14	TRBD2	TRBJ2-7	TGTGCCAGCAGCGTAACTAGCGGGGGCTACGAGCAGTACTTC	CASSVTSGGYEQYF
TRBV4-1	NA	17	TRBD2	TRBJ2-5	TGCACCAGCAGCCAAGGTCCAGCGGGGGGGCATCAAGAGACCCAGTACTTC	CTSSQGPAGGHQETQYF
TRBV6-1	few	14	NA	TRBJ2-7	TGTGCCAGCAGTGAAGCCGGGACCTCCTACGAGCAGTACTTC	CASSEAGTSYEQYF
TRBV4-2	few	19	TRBD1	TRBJ2-3	TGTGCCAGCAGCCAGCAAAATCGGGACAGGGGGCGCGATACAGATACGCAGTATTTT	CASSQQNRDRGRDTDTQYF
TRBV20-1	many	14	TRBD1	TRBJ1-4	TGCAGTGCTCACAGGGGAGGGGCTAATGAAAAACTGTTTTTT	CSAHRGGANEKLFF
TRBV10-3	NA	17	NA	TRBJ2-1	TGTGCCATCAGTGAGTCGAAGGCCCAGGGCCTCTACAATGAGCAGTTCTTC	CAISESKAQGLYNEQFF
TRBV7-9	few	14	NA	TRBJ1-2	TGTGCCAGTGCGGCAGGCCATTCTAACTATGGCTACACCTTC	CASAAGHSNYGYTF
TRBV2	NA	12	TRBD1	TRBJ2-3	TGTGTTCGGGACAGGGGGCGGAATACGCAGTATTTT	CVRDRGRNTQYF
TRBV27	NA	13	NA	TRBJ2-7	TGTGCCAGCAGTTTATCGGGTAGGGACGAGCAGTACTTC	CASSLSGRDEQYF
TRBV4-2	few	15	NA	TRBJ1-1	TGTGCCAGCAGCCAAGGGCTGGCTCGGAGCACTGAAGCTTTCTTT	CASSQGLARSTEAFF
TRBV28	NA	21	TRBD2	TRBJ2-3	TGTGCCAGCAGTCGCCCCCTCTTTAGCGGGACTAGCGGCGCTAGCACAGATACGCAGTATTTT	CASSRPLFSGTSGASTDTQYF
TRBV20-1	NA	13	NA	TRBJ2-3	TGCAGCAACCGGGACCTTGTCGCAGATACGCAGTATTTT	CSNRDLVADTQYF
TRBV20-1	many	11	NA	TRBJ2-3	TGCAGTGCGTGGGGACTCCTTACGCAGTATTTT	CSAWGLLTQYF
TRBV4-2	NA	16	NA	TRBJ1-2	TGTGTCAGCAGCCAAGAAGCGGGACTGCTGAACTATGGCTACACCTTC	CVSSQEAGLLNYGYTF
TRBV7-3	NA	16	TRBD1	TRBJ2-5	TGTGCCAGCAGCTTAGACGCGGGACAGGGTACGAAGACCCAGTACTTC	CASSLDAGQGTKTQYF
TRBV29-1	many	12	NA	TRBJ2-1	TGCAGCGTTGAACGCACGGGGCATGAGCAGTTCTTC	CSVERTGHEQFF
TRBV12-3/TRBV12-4	many	13	NA	TRBJ1-5	TGTGCCAGCAGTTTTCCGGGCAATCAGCCCCAGCATTTT	CASSFPGNQPQHF
TRBV19	few	14	TRBD1	TRBJ1-1	TGTGCCAGTAGTATAGGGGGGACAGCGAATGAAGCTTTCTTT	CASSIGGTANEAFF
TRBV7-2	NA	18	TRBD2	TRBJ2-1	TGTGCCAGCAGCTTAACTAGCGGGGGGATTAGCTCCTACAATGAGCAGTTCTTC	CASSLTSGGISSYNEQFF
TRBV5-1	few	15	NA	TRBJ2-1	TGCGCCAGCAGCTTACCCCGGGGTAGCGACCATGAGCAGTTCTTC	CASSLPRGSDHEQFF
TRBV7-9	many	14	NA	TRBJ2-7	TGTGCCAGCAGCCCACTCGACAGTCTTGACGAGCAGTACTTC	CASSPLDSLDEQYF
TRBV3-1	NA	16	TRBD1	TRBJ1-2	TGTGCCAGCAGGGACCCGGGACAGAGTTCTCTCTATGGCTACACCTTC	CASRDPGQSSLYGYTF
TRBV29-1	NA	14	NA	TRBJ1-1	TGCAGCGCTACCACAACAGGTCTGGGCACTGAAGCTTTCTTT	CSATTTGLGTEAFF
TRBV2	NA	12	NA	TRBJ2-5	TGTGCCAGCGGATTCCTACGAAATACCCAGTACTTC	CASGFLRNTQYF
TRBV5-5	NA	16	NA	TRBJ2-5	TGTGCCAGCAGCCCATCGAGTTGGGGGTACCAAGAGACCCAGTACTTC	CASSPSSWGYQETQYF
TRBV18	NA	13	TRBD1	TRBJ1-2	TGTGCCAGCTCAGAAGGACAGGGGAATGGCTACACCTTC	CASSEGQGNGYTF
TRBV9	few	16	NA	TRBJ2-2	TGTGCCTGCAGCCTATCTGGGAGGCCGGGCGCAGAGGAGCTGTTTTTT	CACSLSGRPGAEELFF
TRBV20-1	few	15	TRBD1	TRBJ2-1	TGCAGTGCTAGAGAGACAGGGGGCGTCTACAATGAGCAGTTCTTC	CSARETGGVYNEQFF
TRBV24-1	NA	14	TRBD1	TRBJ2-1	TGTGCCACCAGTACCTCCGGACAGGGCAGTGAGCAGTTCTTC	CATSTSGQGSEQFF
TRBV20-1	NA	14	NA	TRBJ1-1	TGCAGTGCTAGATTGGGTACCTTACCCACTGAAGCTTTCTTT	CSARLGTLPTEAFF
TRBV10-3	NA	17	NA	TRBJ2-6	TGTGCCATCAGTGAGTCTTTGGGGGTTCCTGGGGCCAACGTCCTGACTTTC	CAISESLGVPGANVLTF
TRBV27	NA	14	NA	TRBJ2-7	TGTGCCAGCAGTGTTGGAAGGTTGAACTACGAGCAGTACTTC	CASSVGRLNYEQYF
TRBV29-1	many	12	NA	TRBJ2-1	TGCAGCGTTGAAGGTTTGGGGTTTGAGCAGTTCTTC	CSVEGLGFEQFF
TRBV10-3	NA	15	TRBD1	TRBJ2-2	TGTGCCATCACCGGGACAGGGCCGAACACCGGGGAGCTGTTTTTT	CAITGTGPNTGELFF
TRBV5-1	NA	14	NA	TRBJ1-4	TGCGCCAGCGGTGGGGGTTACGCTAATGAAAAACTGTTTTTT	CASGGGYANEKLFF
TRBV6-5	few	13	TRBD1	TRBJ2-5	TGTGCCAGCAGTTACGGGACAGGGAAGACCCAGTACTTC	CASSYGTGKTQYF
TRBV4-2	NA	15	NA	TRBJ1-2	TGTGCCAGCAGCCAGGATCCGACAGACCGCAGGGGCTACACCTTC	CASSQDPTDRRGYTF
TRBV6-1	NA	14	NA	TRBJ2-5	TGTGCCAGCAGTGGAGCCAGGGGCCACAAGACCCAGTACTTC	CASSGARGHKTQYF
TRBV12-3/TRBV12-4	NA	15	NA	TRBJ2-3	TGTGCCAGCAGTCCGTGGACAGAGAGCACAGATACGCAGTATTTT	CASSPWTESTDTQYF
TRBV6-6	few	16	NA	TRBJ1-5	TGTGCCAGCAGTTACGAGGTGTTCGCCAACAATCAGCCCCAGCATTTT	CASSYEVFANNQPQHF
TRBV30	NA	15	TRBD1	TRBJ2-2	TGTGCCTGGAGTCGGACAGGGAAGAACACCGGGGAGCTGTTTTTT	CAWSRTGKNTGELFF
TRBV7-2	many	11	NA	TRBJ2-5	TGTGCCAGCAGCCCCCCGGGGACCCAGTACTTC	CASSPPGTQYF
TRBV29-1	few	13	NA	TRBJ2-3	TGCAGCGTTGGCGGCAGGGTCACAGATACGCAGTATTTT	CSVGGRVTDTQYF
TRBV5-4	NA	14	NA	TRBJ2-5	TGTGCCAGCAGCGCGAAAGCGGCGACCGAGACCCAGTACTTC	CASSAKAATETQYF
TRBV6-2/TRBV6-3	few	18	NA	TRBJ2-4	TGTGCCAGCAGTCCAGGGTGGCGCGGGGTCCTAGGCAAAAACATTCAGTACTTC	CASSPGWRGVLGKNIQYF
TRBV29-1	NA	14	TRBD2	TRBJ2-5	TGCAGCGTTGGAGGTAGCGGGAGGGGAGAGACCCAGTACTTC	CSVGGSGRGETQYF
TRBV2	NA	14	NA	TRBJ2-7	TGTGCCAGCGTATCCCGGGACACTTCCTACGAGCAGTACTTC	CASVSRDTSYEQYF
TRBV5-1	once	13	NA	TRBJ2-3	TGCGCCTGCAGGCCGACAGCTTCAGATACGCAGTATTTT	CACRPTASDTQYF
TRBV6-2/TRBV6-3	NA	14	NA	TRBJ2-5	TGTGCCAGCAGTAAACGCGGGATGCGGGAGACCCAGTACTTC	CASSKRGMRETQYF
TRBV6-2/TRBV6-3	many	13	NA	TRBJ1-2	TGTGCCGCATCAGGGGCAATCGACTATGGCTACACCTTC	CAASGAIDYGYTF
TRBV5-8	NA	16	TRBD1	TRBJ1-2	TGTGCCAGCAGCATCGGACAGGGAAGAACTAACTATGGCTACACCTTC	CASSIGQGRTNYGYTF
TRBV7-9	NA	17	TRBD2	TRBJ2-5	TGTGCCAGCAGCTTAGCGTCGGGGGGAAGAGACGGAGAGACCCAGTACTTC	CASSLASGGRDGETQYF